One and the same sample provided the 27 T cell receptor beta chains below, sequenced in a study of blood T cells in healthy people across ages. With a J-beta primer mix and a sample-barcoded 5' primer, a second PCR ran about 7 to 11 cycles. MiXCR was run by TCRdb on the 5' RACE reads, yielding one entry per CDR3 protein. The sample yields roughly 800,000 distinct CDR3 sequences, roughly 24% seen once. The sample was also linked to a second study, of T cells of mothers and their children.

The specimen was blood. Receptor source: a boy aged 5-17 years in good health.

This clonotype was seen more than once but under ten times. The V gene is TRBV4-2, the J gene TRBJ2-5, with D hard to call. With the DNA end fitting TRBJ2-7 better, the J assignment may be wrong. Per germline, CDR1 LGHNA and CDR2 YNFKEQ. The CDR3 contains 13 residues. CDR3 in amino acids: CASSNSEGYEQYF. In DNA, the CDR3 is TGTGCCAGCAGCAACTCTGAAGGGTACGAGCAGTACTTC.

The chain carries TRBV7-3 and TRBJ2-1; 13 nucleotides line up with TRBD2. This CDR3 spans 19 amino acids. The junction had 11 bases not matched to a gene; V was cut back by 6 bases and J by 0 bases. Germline values: CDR1 SGHTA, CDR2 FQGTGA. The CDR3 DNA sequence: TGTGCCAGCAGTCCCTGGACTAGCGGGGGCTCAAGCTCCTACAATGAGCAGTTCTTC. Translating gives CASSPWTSGGSSSYNEQFF.

The V and J genes are TRBV6-6 and TRBJ2-3; D ambiguous. The germline V gene encodes CDR1 MNHNY and CDR2 SVGAGI (reference sequence). CDR3 size: 13 residues. Trimming pared 2 bases from V and 2 bases from J, leaving 5 bases between. The CDR3 sequence is CASSYPNTDTQYF. CDR3 nucleotides: TGTGCCAGCAGTTACCCCAACACAGATACGCAGTATTTT.

The chain couples TRBV29-1 to TRBJ1-1, with D unresolved. Per the germline V gene, CDR1 is SQVTM and CDR2 is ANQGSEA. This CDR3 region has 13 residues. V lost 7 bases, J lost 0 bases, and 12 bases lay in between. CDR3 in DNA: TGCAGCGGTTTACAGCTCATGAACACTGAAGCTTTCTTT. Residues: CSGLQLMNTEAFF.

J is TRBJ2-5 and V is TRBV7-2; D ambiguous. The last part of the DNA fits TRBJ2-1 better; the J call may be wrong. In germline, CDR1 is SGHTA, CDR2 FQGNSA. The CDR3 has 14 amino acids. DNA of the CDR3: TGTGCCAGCAGCTTAGTGTTAGGGATTGGGGAGCAGTTCTTC. Translating it yields CASSLVLGIGEQFF.

The V gene is TRBV7-9, the J gene TRBJ1-2; no clear D. Germline V gives CDR1 SEHNR, CDR2 FQNEAQ (reference sequence). V was shortened by 1 base and J by 8 bases, with 8 bases between the two germline ends. CDR3 length: 12 amino acids. The CDR3 DNA reads as TGTGCCAGCAGCTTAGGGGTAAACGGCTACACCTTC. Translating it yields CASSLGVNGYTF.

This clonotype was observed a handful of times. The chain is built from TRBV29-1 and TRBJ2-5; TRBD1 might be the D (5 bases). The DNA end favors TRBJ2-7, so the J call may be wrong. Germline V lookup: CDR1 SQVTM, CDR2 ANQGSEA. The CDR3 loop spans 12 amino acids. CDR3 coding DNA: TGCAGCGCCGGTGCAGGGACCTACGAGCAGTACTTC. As protein: CSAGAGTYEQYF.

The chain combines TRBV7-8 with TRBJ2-1; possibly TRBD2 for D (5 bases). The V and J ends lost 2 bases and 9 bases respectively, with 14 bases between them. Looked up from germline, CDR1 is SGHVS and CDR2 is FQNEAQ. The CDR3 is 14 amino acids. CDR3 nucleotides: TGTGCCAGCAGCTTACCCCCGAGAGGGATTGAGCAGTTCTTC. Its protein is CASSLPPRGIEQFF.

This clonotype was seen just once. The chain recombines TRBV28 with TRBJ1-2; D unresolved. This CDR3 has 17 amino acids. Trimming shortened V by 6 bases and J by 3 bases, and 23 bases separated the two germline ends. Germline CDR1 and CDR2: MDHEN and SYDVKM. As DNA, the CDR3 is TGTGCCAGCAGCTCCCTAGCCCGGGTCGGGCAGCACTATGGCTACACCTTC. Translating gives CASSSLARVGQHYGYTF.

This clonotype has just a few counts. The J gene is TRBJ1-6, the V gene TRBV6-6; no clear D gene. Germline-derived CDR1 and CDR2 are MNHNY and SVGAGI (reference sequence). Trimming left V 6 bases short and J 9 bases short, with 9 bases between. CDR3 length: 12 amino acids. CDR3 in DNA: TGTGCCAGCAGCCGACTCATTTCACCCCTCCACTTT. This translates into CASSRLISPLHF.

The chain couples TRBV7-2 to TRBJ2-5; tentatively, D is TRBD1 (6 bases). The DNA matches TRBJ2-7 better at its end, which makes the J call doubtful. This CDR3 spans 14 amino acids. Germline CDR1 and CDR2: SGHTA and FQGNSA. CDR3 sequence reads: CASSSNRVPYEQYF. The CDR3 DNA reads as TGTGCCAGCAGCTCCAACAGGGTACCCTACGAGCAGTACTTC.

This clonotype was counted a few times. This chain joins TRBV21-1 and TRBJ1-1; the DNA was not compared with TRBD1, the D call given in the table. TRBV21-1 is termed a pseudogene. This CDR3 is built from 16 residues. CDR3 sequence: CASSKEVTGLNTEAFF. CDR3 sequence (DNA): TGTGCCAGCAGCAAAGAAGTGACAGGGTTGAACACTGAAGCTTTCTTT.

The chain carries TRBV29-1 and TRBJ2-1; D perhaps matches TRBD2 (6 bases). Gene TRBJ2-7 matches the end of the DNA better, so the J call may be wrong. This CDR3 is 14 amino acids long. Germline CDR1 and CDR2: SQVTM and ANQGSEA. In DNA, the CDR3 is TGCAGCGTACCCGTAGACGGCCGCGGGAACGAGCAGTACTTC. Translated: CSVPVDGRGNEQYF.

The sample holds a few counts of this clonotype. CDR3 sequence (DNA): TGTGCCAGCAGCCAGGGGGCGGGACTTTCATACGAGCAGTACTTC. Residues: CASSQGAGLSYEQYF. V gene TRBV4-2 combines with J gene TRBJ2-5; perhaps D is TRBD1 or TRBD2 (6 bases each). The DNA end is more similar to TRBJ2-7, so the J call may be wrong. Germline CDR1 and CDR2: LGHNA and YNFKEQ. This CDR3 is built from 15 residues.

This clonotype was counted a few times. The rearrangement uses TRBV5-1 and TRBJ2-3; D perhaps matches TRBD2 (5 bases). Trimming left V 4 bases short and J 2 bases short, with 14 bases between. The CDR3 covers 15 residues. Germline loops: CDR1 SGHRS, CDR2 YFSETQ. In nucleotides, the CDR3 is TGCGCCAGCAGCCCTGGGAGCACTAACACAGATACGCAGTATTTT. Translation gives CASSPGSTNTDTQYF.

The CDR3 here is CSARERGTYGYTF. In nucleotides, the CDR3 is TGCAGTGCCCGAGAGCGGGGGACCTATGGCTACACCTTC. The genes are TRBV20-1 and TRBJ1-2, with D possibly TRBD1 on 5 matching bases. The V and J ends lost 6 bases and 4 bases respectively, with 15 bases between them. CDR1 is DFQATT and CDR2 is SNEGSKA in the germline V gene (reference sequence). The CDR3 totals 13 residues.

The chain has TRBV5-1 and TRBJ1-1; D is undetermined. V was shortened by 0 bases and J by 6 bases, with 12 bases between the two germline ends. CDR1 SGHRS and CDR2 YFSETQ come from the germline V gene. The CDR3 spans 14 residues. The CDR3 coding sequence is TGCGCCAGCAGCTTGGCCCGCGGGTCGGCTGAAGCTTTCTTT. Its translation: CASSLARGSAEAFF. Combining the CDR3 with reference TRBV5-1 and TRBJ1-1 gives the whole variable domain KAGVTQTPRYLIKTRGQQVTLSCSPISGHRSVSWYQQTPGQGLQFLFEYFSETQRNKGNFPGRFSGRQFSNSRSEMNVSTLELGDSALYLCASSLARGSAEAFFGQGTRLTVV.

This rearrangement joins TRBV7-3 to TRBJ2-3; D not resolved. This CDR3 region has 15 residues. Germline loops: CDR1 SGHTA, CDR2 FQGTGA. Between the trimmed V and J ends, which lost 1 base and 2 bases, there was a span of 10 bases. For the CDR3, the DNA is TGTGCCAGCAGCTTAAGAGGAACAAACACAGATACGCAGTATTTT. It codes for CASSLRGTNTDTQYF.

The J gene is TRBJ2-1, the V gene TRBV11-2, with TRBD1 identical over 8 bases. CDR1 SGHAT and CDR2 FQNNGV come from the germline V gene. This CDR3 comprises 17 residues. The junction had 7 bases not matched to a gene; V was cut back by 1 base and J by 2 bases. The DNA for the CDR3 is TGTGCCAGCAGCTTAGTGCACAGGGGGACGACCTACAATGAGCAGTTCTTC. This encodes CASSLVHRGTTYNEQFF.

The J gene is TRBJ1-4, the V gene TRBV7-2, with D possibly matching TRBD1 (6 bases). Germline V CDR1 and CDR2: SGHTA, FQGNSA. The CDR3 extends over 15 amino acids. V lost 1 base and J lost 7, with 13 bases in between. The CDR3 spells CASSLGPGAGEKLFF. The CDR3 region has the DNA TGTGCCAGCAGCTTAGGTCCAGGGGCTGGTGAAAAACTGTTTTTT.

The CDR3 coding sequence is TGTGCCATCAAGGCTCGGGGGGCCGAGGGTAGTGAGCAGTTCTTC. It is translated as CAIKARGAEGSEQFF. V and J are TRBV10-3 and TRBJ2-1, with D possibly matching TRBD2 (7 bases). Per the germline V gene, CDR1 is ENHRY and CDR2 is SYGVKD. The CDR3 spans 15 residues. Trimming cost V 7 bases and J 9 bases, with 22 bases left between them.

The table lists this clonotype with a few counts. The V and J genes are TRBV20-1 and TRBJ2-1; D not certain. V lost 3 bases to trimming and J lost 0 bases, with 9 bases between them. This CDR3 spans 14 amino acids. Germline CDR1 DFQATT, CDR2 SNEGSKA (reference sequence). The CDR3 spells CSARVPLSYNEQFF. The CDR3 DNA is TGCAGTGCTAGGGTCCCCCTCTCCTACAATGAGCAGTTCTTC.

This sequence joins TRBV7-9 and TRBJ1-3; D unresolved. The CDR3 contains 16 residues. V lost 5 bases to trimming and J lost 4 bases, with 18 bases between them. The germline V gene has CDR1 SEHNR and CDR2 FQNEAQ (reference sequence). The CDR3 bases are TGTGCCAGCAGCCCTCGGACCCTAGCAAGGGGAAACACCATATATTTT. Encoded protein: CASSPRTLARGNTIYF.

The rearrangement joins TRBV12-3 or TRBV12-4 to TRBJ2-4; perhaps TRBD2 as D (5 bases). The V gene lost 5 bases and the J gene lost 3 bases, with 11 bases spanning the gap. The CDR3 spans 14 residues. This chain's CDR3 is CASSEGWGKNIQYF. DNA of the CDR3: TGTGCCAGCAGTGAGGGATGGGGCAAAAACATTCAGTACTTC.

J is TRBJ2-5 and V is TRBV2; D is possibly TRBD1 (6 bases). Between the trimmed V and J ends, which lost 7 bases and 4 bases, there was a span of 13 bases. Per germline, CDR1 SNHLY and CDR2 FYNNEI. CDR3 length equals 13 residues. DNA for the CDR3: TGTGCCAGCACCAGAGGACAGCCAGAGACCCAGTACTTC. It yields the protein CASTRGQPETQYF.

V and J are TRBV28 and TRBJ2-5; TRBD2 matches 12 bases. The CDR3 has 15 amino acids. Per germline, CDR1 MDHEN and CDR2 SYDVKM. V lost 6 bases to trimming and J lost 11 bases; unmatched junction nucleotides: 13. For the CDR3, the DNA is TGTGCCAGCAGCCTACCGACTAGCGGGGGCCGGGTTCAGTACTTC. Translating it yields CASSLPTSGGRVQYF.

In its sample, this clonotype was seen many times. The V gene is TRBV4-1, the J gene TRBJ2-5; D unresolved. The CDR3 totals 13 residues. Looked up from germline, CDR1 is MGHRA and CDR2 is YSYEKL. Trimming removed 5 bases from V and 1 base from J, with 8 bases in between. The CDR3 coding sequence is TGCGCCAGCAGCAAGGGCTCCCAAGAGACCCAGTACTTC. The encoded protein is CASSKGSQETQYF.